The 2 T cell receptor beta chains given below trace back to one sample, sequenced in a study of shared clonotypes between healthy human individuals. Clones were read by immunoSEQ multiplex PCR, and TCRdb kept only the in-frame ones, dropping some. The table records approximately 2,300,000 clones, around 93% of them present only once. The sequenced material came from naive CD4+ T cells from PBMCs. Subset meaning: CD45RA+ positively selected. These TCRs come from a man between 18 and 35 years old in good health. Some clones in this sample may be carry-over from other donors' samples.

The V call is TRBV6-1, the J call TRBJ1-2; D not resolved. The germline gives CDR1 MNHNS, CDR2 SASEGT. This CDR3 has 12 amino acids. V was clipped by 0 bases and J by 14 bases, with 13 bases between them. CDR3 coding DNA: TGTGCCAGCAGTGAAGCCCGATTGGGTATAACCTTC. It is translated as CASSEARLGITF.

The rearrangement uses TRBV5-1 and TRBJ2-5; 8 bases fit TRBD2. Germline values: CDR1 SGHRS, CDR2 YFSETQ. Trimming removed 1 base from V and 5 bases from J; junction bases left unmatched: 10. The length of the CDR3 is 16 residues. The CDR3: CASSLLPAGDGETQYF. CDR3 coding DNA: TGCGCCAGCAGCTTGTTGCCAGCGGGAGACGGGGAGACCCAGTACTTC.